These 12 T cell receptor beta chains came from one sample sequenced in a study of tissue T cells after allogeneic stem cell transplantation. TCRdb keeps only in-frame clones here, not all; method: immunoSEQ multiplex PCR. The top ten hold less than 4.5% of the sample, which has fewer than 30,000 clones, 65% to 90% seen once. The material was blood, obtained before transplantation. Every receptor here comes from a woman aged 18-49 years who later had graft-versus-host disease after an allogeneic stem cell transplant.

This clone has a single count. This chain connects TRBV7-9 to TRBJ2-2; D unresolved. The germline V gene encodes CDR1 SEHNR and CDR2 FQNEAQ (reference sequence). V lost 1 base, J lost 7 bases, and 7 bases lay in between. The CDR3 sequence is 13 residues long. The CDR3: CASSLVLLGELFF. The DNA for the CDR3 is TGTGCCAGCAGCTTAGTGCTCCTCGGGGAGCTGTTTTTT.

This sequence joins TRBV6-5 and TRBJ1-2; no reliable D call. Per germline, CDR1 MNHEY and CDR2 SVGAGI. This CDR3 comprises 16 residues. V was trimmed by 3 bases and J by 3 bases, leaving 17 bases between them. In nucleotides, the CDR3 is TGTGCCAGCAGTTATGATCGTTCCGGGTCGTACTATGGCTACACCTTC. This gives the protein CASSYDRSGSYYGYTF.

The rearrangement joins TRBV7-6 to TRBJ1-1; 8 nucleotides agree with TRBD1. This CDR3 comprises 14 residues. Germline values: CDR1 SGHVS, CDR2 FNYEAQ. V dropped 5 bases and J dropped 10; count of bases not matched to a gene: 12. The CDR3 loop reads CASSPRQGRGRAFF. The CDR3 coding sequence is TGTGCCAGCAGCCCCAGACAGGGGAGGGGGAGAGCTTTCTTT.

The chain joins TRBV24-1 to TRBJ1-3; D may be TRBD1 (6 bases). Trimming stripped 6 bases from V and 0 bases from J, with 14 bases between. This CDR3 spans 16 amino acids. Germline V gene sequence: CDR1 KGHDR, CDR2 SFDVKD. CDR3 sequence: CATSLRRGHSGNTIYF. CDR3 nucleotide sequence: TGTGCCACCAGTCTCAGACGGGGACACTCTGGAAACACCATATATTTT.

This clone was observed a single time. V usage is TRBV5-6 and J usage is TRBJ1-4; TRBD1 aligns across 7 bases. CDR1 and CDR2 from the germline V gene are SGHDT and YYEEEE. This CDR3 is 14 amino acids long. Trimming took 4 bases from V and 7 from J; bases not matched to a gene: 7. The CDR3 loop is CASSLRGRGEKLFF. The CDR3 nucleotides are TGTGCCAGCAGCCTGAGGGGGCGCGGTGAAAAACTGTTTTTT.

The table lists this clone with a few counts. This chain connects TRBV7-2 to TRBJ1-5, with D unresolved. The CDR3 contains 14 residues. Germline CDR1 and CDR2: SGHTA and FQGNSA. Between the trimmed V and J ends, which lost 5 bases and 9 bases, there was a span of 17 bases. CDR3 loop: CASSPPGNPGPQHF. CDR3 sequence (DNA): TGTGCCAGCAGCCCCCCGGGAAACCCTGGGCCCCAGCATTTT. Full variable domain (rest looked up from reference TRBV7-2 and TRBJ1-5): GAGVSQSPSNKVTEKGKDVELRCDPISGHTALYWYRQSLGQGLEFLIYFQGNSAPDKSGLPSDRFSAERTGGSVSTLTIQRTQQEDSAVYLCASSPPGNPGPQHFGDGTRLSIL.

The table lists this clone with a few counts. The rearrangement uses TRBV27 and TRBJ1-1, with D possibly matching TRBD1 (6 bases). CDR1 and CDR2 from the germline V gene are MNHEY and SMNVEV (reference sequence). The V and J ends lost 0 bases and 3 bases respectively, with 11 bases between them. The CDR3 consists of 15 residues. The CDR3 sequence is CASSLSGGGYTEAFF. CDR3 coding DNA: TGTGCCAGCAGTTTATCGGGAGGGGGATACACTGAAGCTTTCTTT.

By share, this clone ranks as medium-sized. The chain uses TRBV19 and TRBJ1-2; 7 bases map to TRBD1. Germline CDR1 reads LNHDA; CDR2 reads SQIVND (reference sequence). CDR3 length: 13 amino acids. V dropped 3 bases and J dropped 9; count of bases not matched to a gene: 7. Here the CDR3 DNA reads TGTGCCAGTAGTATTGGGACAGTTCCTCGCTACACCTTC. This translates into CASSIGTVPRYTF.

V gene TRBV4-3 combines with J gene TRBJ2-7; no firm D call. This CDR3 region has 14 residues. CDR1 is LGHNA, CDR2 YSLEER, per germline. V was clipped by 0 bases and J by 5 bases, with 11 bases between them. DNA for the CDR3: TGCGCCAGCAGCCAAGAGTGGGGAATCGACGAGCAGTACTTC. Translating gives CASSQEWGIDEQYF.

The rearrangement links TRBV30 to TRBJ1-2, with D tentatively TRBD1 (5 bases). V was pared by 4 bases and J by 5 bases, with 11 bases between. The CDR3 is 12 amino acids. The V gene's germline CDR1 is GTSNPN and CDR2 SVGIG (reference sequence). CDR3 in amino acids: CAWTGGGYGYTF. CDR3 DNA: TGTGCCTGGACCGGTGGGGGTTATGGCTACACCTTC.

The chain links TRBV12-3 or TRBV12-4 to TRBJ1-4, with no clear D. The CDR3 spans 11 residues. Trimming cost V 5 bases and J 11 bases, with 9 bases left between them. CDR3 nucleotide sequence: TGTGCCAGCAGTCGGGATGGGAAACTGTTTTTT. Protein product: CASSRDGKLFF.

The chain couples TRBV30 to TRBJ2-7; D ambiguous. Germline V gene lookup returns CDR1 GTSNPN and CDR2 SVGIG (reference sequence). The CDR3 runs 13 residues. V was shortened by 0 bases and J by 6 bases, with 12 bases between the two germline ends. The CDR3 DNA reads TGTGCCTGGAGTGTGGGTCAGACTGGCGAGCAGTACTTC. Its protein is CAWSVGQTGEQYF.